This T cell receptor (beta chain) is drawn from a study of T cells after yellow fever vaccination. A process of 5'RACE template switching, which added a universal primer site and UMIs, was used to make TCR cDNA. TCRdb reprocessed the 5' RACE reads via MiXCR and lists one record per CDR3 protein. The table lists about 320,000 distinct CDR3 sequences, 3.5% to 4.5% of them singletons. Study-level points and caveats: High-abundance clonotypes from the bulk population could contaminate FACS-sorted repertoires. At under 97% for CD4 and 88% for CD8, most primary-vaccination clones showed up again after the booster.

The V and J ends lost 3 bases and 9 bases, in that order; junction bases with no gene match: 10. The CDR3 consists of 16 residues. Germline CDR1 reads SGHNT; CDR2 reads YYREEE (reference sequence). In the case of this clonotype: Antigen specificity is unknown.

The chain is built from TRBV5-4 and TRBJ2-4, with 12 bases fitting TRBD2. This material consisted of PBMCs, taken 15 days after the yellow fever booster vaccination. The clonotype was recovered from a man aged 18 to 30 who received the YFV17D yellow fever vaccine. The CDR3 DNA reads TGTGCCAGCAGCTCCTGGTCTAGCGGGGGGGCGAGCATTCAGTACTTC. This gives the protein CASSSWSSGGASIQYF.